The next 16 T cell receptor beta chains were all read from a single sample in a study of blood T cell repertoires in COVID-19. The protocol was immunoSEQ multiplex PCR, while the TCRdb copy is restricted to in-frame clones and leaves out a portion. The sample consists of under 250,000 clones, approximately 85% of them appearing once. Sample: peripheral blood. These receptors all stem from a man at least 80 years old with acute or convalescent COVID-19.

This chain uses TRBV27 with TRBJ2-3; maybe TRBD1 (6 bases). CDR3 size: 14 residues. Germline CDR1 MNHEY, CDR2 SMNVEV (reference sequence). The V and J ends lost 0 bases and 3 bases respectively, with 7 bases between them. The CDR3 spells CASSLSGTTDTQYF. The CDR3 DNA is TGTGCCAGCAGTTTATCAGGGACAACAGATACGCAGTATTTT.

This clone has a single count. The chain uses TRBV2 and TRBJ1-2; 12 bases map to TRBD1. Germline lookup yields CDR1 SNHLY and CDR2 FYNNEI. V shed 6 bases, J shed 7 bases, and the junction held 9 bases outside the gene matches. This CDR3 spans 15 amino acids. CDR3: CASRGQGARFGGYTF. The CDR3 nucleotides are TGTGCCAGCAGGGGACAGGGGGCGCGTTTCGGTGGCTACACCTTC.

V usage is TRBV28 and J usage is TRBJ2-7; D is uncertain. The CDR3 sequence is 10 residues long. The germline gives CDR1 MDHEN, CDR2 SYDVKM. The germline V and J ends were trimmed by 3 bases and 5 bases, with 2 bases remaining between them. CDR3 nucleotides: TGTGCCAGCAGTTTTAACGAGCAGTACTTC. This sequence encodes CASSFNEQYF.

The chain employs TRBV13 and TRBJ2-3; 8 bases line up with TRBD2. The germline V gene encodes CDR1 PRHDT and CDR2 FYEKMQ (reference sequence). The CDR3 runs to 15 residues. V trimming: 3 bases; J trimming: 3 bases; junction bases outside the gene matches: 5. CDR3 DNA sequence: TGTGCCAGCAGCTTCCAGACGGGAGGGACAGATACGCAGTATTTT. It translates to CASSFQTGGTDTQYF.

The J gene is TRBJ2-7, the V gene TRBV5-1, with TRBD2 matching 13 bases. The ends lost 2 bases at V and 6 bases at J; junction bases unmatched: 2. CDR1 and CDR2 (germline): SGHRS, YFSETQ. This CDR3 spans 14 amino acids. The chain's CDR3 is CASSFGTSGTEQYF. CDR3 DNA: TGCGCCAGCAGCTTCGGGACTAGCGGGACCGAGCAGTACTTC.

The chain couples TRBV18 to TRBJ1-5; D call uncertain. V was trimmed by 2 bases and J by 7 bases, leaving 9 bases between them. Germline V gene sequence: CDR1 KGHSH, CDR2 LQKENI. This CDR3 has 13 residues. CDR3 bases: TGTGCCAGCTCACCAACCCTCGGGCAGCCCCAGCATTTT. This translates into CASSPTLGQPQHF.

The V call is TRBV3-1 (or the pseudogene TRBV3-2), the J call TRBJ1-1; TRBD1 might be the D (6 bases). In germline, CDR1 is LGHDT, CDR2 YNNKEL (reference sequence). The CDR3 has 14 amino acids. V dropped 4 bases and J dropped 3 bases, with 12 bases sitting between them. The CDR3 DNA reads as TGTGCCAGCAGCCTGGTACAGGGCGACACTGAAGCTTTCTTT. It encodes CASSLVQGDTEAFF.

The chain joins TRBV11-1 to TRBJ2-2; no reliable D call. CDR3 length: 13 residues. Per germline, CDR1 SGHAT and CDR2 FQDESV (reference sequence). V dropped 3 bases and J dropped 4 bases, with 6 bases sitting between them. The CDR3 spells CASSFSGTGELFF. As DNA, the CDR3 is TGTGCCAGCAGCTTCTCAGGCACCGGGGAGCTGTTTTTT.

This chain connects TRBV15 to TRBJ2-3, with 9 bases identical to TRBD1. Germline CDR1 is LNHNV and CDR2 is YYDKDF (reference sequence). The J segment lost 3 bases and the V segment lost 1 base, leaving 5 bases of the junction unmatched. CDR3 length: 16 residues. CDR3: CATSRASDRGTDTQYF. CDR3 nucleotide sequence: TGTGCCACCAGCAGAGCGTCGGACAGGGGAACAGATACGCAGTATTTT.

This clone was detected once. The rearrangement uses TRBV7-2 and TRBJ2-7; 9 positions match TRBD2. The length of the CDR3 is 17 residues. The V gene's germline CDR1 is SGHTA and CDR2 FQGNSA. The junction had 10 bases not matched to a gene; V was cut back by 0 bases and J by 4 bases. CDR3 in amino acids: CASSLAWLLAGPYEQYF. CDR3 DNA: TGTGCCAGCAGCTTAGCGTGGTTACTAGCGGGCCCTTACGAGCAGTACTTC.

This chain links TRBV19 with TRBJ2-7, with 10 bases lining up with TRBD2. V was clipped by 1 base and J by 3 bases; unmatched bases: 9. CDR3 length: 17 residues. The germline V gene encodes CDR1 LNHDA and CDR2 SQIVND (reference sequence). CDR3 loop: CASSIGTSGHRHYEQYF. The DNA for the CDR3 is TGTGCCAGTAGTATAGGGACTAGCGGCCACAGACACTACGAGCAGTACTTC.

The chain joins TRBV6-6 to TRBJ2-7, with 8 bases fitting TRBD1. CDR1 and CDR2 from the germline V gene are MNHNY and SVGAGI (reference sequence). The V segment lost 6 bases and the J segment 6 bases; nucleotides outside the gene matches: 4. CDR3 length equals 12 residues. The CDR3 spells CASRTGVGEQYF. CDR3 nucleotides: TGTGCCAGCAGGACAGGGGTGGGCGAGCAGTACTTC.

This chain uses TRBV27 with TRBJ1-3; 7 nucleotides align to TRBD1. Trimming took 5 bases from V and 0 from J; bases not matched to a gene: 7. In germline, CDR1 is MNHEY, CDR2 SMNVEV (reference sequence). The CDR3 sequence is 16 residues long. CDR3 sequence: CASSPQAGGSGNTIYF. The CDR3 coding sequence is TGTGCCAGCAGTCCCCAAGCAGGGGGCTCTGGAAACACCATATATTTT.

The chain has TRBV3-1 (or the pseudogene TRBV3-2) and TRBJ1-5; 8 bases line up with TRBD1. CDR3 length equals 17 residues. In germline, CDR1 is LGHDT, CDR2 YNNKEL (reference sequence). V gave up 0 bases and J gave up 2 bases; unmatched junction bases: 6. The CDR3 coding sequence is TGTGCCAGCAGCCAAGACTGTCAGGGGGCGTGCAATCAGCCCCAGCATTTT. As protein: CASSQDCQGACNQPQHF.

This clone has a handful of counts. The rearrangement links TRBV19 to TRBJ1-1; possibly TRBD1 for D (5 bases). Germline CDR1 is LNHDA and CDR2 is SQIVND (reference sequence). The CDR3 spans 15 residues. V shed 4 bases and J shed 1 base, with 13 bases lying between them. Here the CDR3 reads CASSTLQETNTEAFF. The CDR3 bases are TGTGCCAGTAGTACCCTACAGGAGACGAACACTGAAGCTTTCTTT.

The rearrangement uses TRBV24-1 and TRBJ2-1; 10 bases are shared with TRBD2. J lost 0 bases, V lost 4 bases, and 8 bases had no gene match. Germline CDR1 is KGHDR and CDR2 is SFDVKD. This CDR3 comprises 18 residues. CDR3 nucleotide sequence: TGTGCCACCAGTGACCGGAGCGGGGGGGCCCTCTCCTACAATGAGCAGTTCTTC. This codes for CATSDRSGGALSYNEQFF.